One and the same sample provided the 7 T cell receptor beta chains below, sequenced in a study of T cell responses to AZD1222 COVID-19 vaccine (dated by TCRdb to the early 2020s). What this sample's time point label stands for: baseline before first vaccination. Libraries were built with the immunoSEQ multiplex PCR assay. What TCRdb holds here is the immuneACCESS table cut down to in-frame rearrangements. Part of the clones is not present; checked against another copy, under half of the missing clones reflect an unresolved V gene, and the others are unexplained. This sample lists around 130,000 clones; roughly 92% were detected once. The ten largest account for about 0.91% of the sample. The starting material was peripheral blood, obtained on day 0 of AZD1222 vaccination. The receptor source for this set is an adult in good health.

The chain employs TRBV9 and TRBJ2-2; D may be TRBD2 (5 bases). The V and J ends lost 0 bases and 5 bases respectively, with 11 bases between them. CDR3 size: 15 residues. From germline, CDR1 is SGDLS and CDR2 YYNGEE. The CDR3 here is CASSVDPSGTGELFF. The CDR3 coding sequence is TGTGCCAGCAGCGTAGACCCCTCGGGGACCGGGGAGCTGTTTTTT.

The V and J genes are TRBV5-6 and TRBJ1-1; D is perhaps TRBD1 (6 bases). V lost 2 bases and J lost 10, with 12 bases in between. There are 12 residues in the CDR3. Germline CDR1 is SGHDT and CDR2 is YYEEEE. CDR3 residues: CASSFRGARAFF. The CDR3, as DNA: TGTGCCAGCAGCTTTCGGGGGGCTCGAGCTTTCTTT.

V gene TRBV6-2 or TRBV6-3 combines with J gene TRBJ2-7; 7 bases match TRBD1. From germline, CDR1 is MNHEY and CDR2 SVGEGT. CDR3 length: 15 amino acids. V was pared by 6 bases and J by 2 bases, with 10 bases of the junction left unmatched. CDR3 loop: CASSLQGPPTYEQYF. CDR3 DNA: TGTGCCAGCAGCCTACAGGGGCCCCCGACCTACGAGCAGTACTTC.

This rearrangement joins TRBV7-8 to TRBJ2-2, with D unresolved. The length of the CDR3 is 12 residues. CDR1 and CDR2 from the germline V gene are SGHVS and FQNEAQ. V shed 5 bases and J shed 3 bases, with 4 bases lying between them. CDR3 region: CASSRDTGELFF. The CDR3 nucleotides are TGTGCCAGCAGCCGAGACACCGGGGAGCTGTTTTTT.

This rearrangement joins TRBV4-1 to TRBJ1-5; D not certain. The CDR3 loop spans 18 amino acids. Trimming shortened V by 2 bases and J by 3 bases, and 20 bases separated the two germline ends. Per the germline V gene, CDR1 is MGHRA and CDR2 is YSYEKL. The CDR3 loop is CASSQSPLALKNNQPQHF. The CDR3 bases are TGCGCCAGCAGCCAAAGCCCCCTCGCTCTTAAGAACAATCAGCCCCAGCATTTT.

The chain couples TRBV9 to TRBJ2-2, with D uncertain. Per germline, CDR1 SGDLS and CDR2 YYNGEE. The CDR3 length is 13 residues. Trimming shortened V by 2 bases and J by 4 bases, and 6 bases separated the two germline ends. CDR3 nucleotides: TGTGCCAGCAGCGTTATGGGCACCGGGGAGCTGTTTTTT. Its protein is CASSVMGTGELFF. The variable domain in full, completed from reference TRBV9 and TRBJ2-2, reads DSGVTQTPKHLITATGQRVTLRCSPRSGDLSVYWYQQSLDQGLQFLIQYYNGEERAKGNILERFSAQQFPDLHSELNLSSLELGDSALYFCASSVMGTGELFFGEGSRLTVL.

This rearrangement joins TRBV28 to TRBJ1-3; TRBD1 is a possible D gene (5 bases). The length of the CDR3 is 14 residues. Trimming removed 4 bases from V and 0 bases from J, with 7 bases in between. Germline assignment: CDR1 MDHEN and CDR2 SYDVKM. In DNA, the CDR3 is TGTGCCAGCAGTTCCGGGACCTCTGGAAACACCATATATTTT. It translates to CASSSGTSGNTIYF.